This T cell receptor (beta chain) was recorded in a study of blood T cell repertoires in COVID-19. With 7 bases removed from V and 9 bases from J, the gap between germline ends came to 13 bases. The CDR3 contains 12 residues. The V gene's germline CDR1 is MNHNY and CDR2 SVGAGI (reference sequence). Method: immunoSEQ multiplex PCR; TCRdb's copy keeps in-frame clones and lacks some. The table includes about 270,000 clones, 90% detected once. The sequenced sample was PBMCs or T cells enriched from blood (not recorded which). The receptor was isolated from a young woman with acute COVID-19. The chain couples TRBV6-6 to TRBJ2-1; tentatively, D is TRBD2 (7 bases). The CDR3 loop reads CASKAGEGEQFF. For the CDR3, the DNA is TGTGCCAGCAAGGCAGGGGAGGGTGAGCAGTTCTTC.